This TCR beta chain was captured by sequencing in a study of post-analysis software for immune sequencing data. Unique molecular identifiers tagged the TCR beta cDNA libraries. TCRdb called the PCR reads again in MiXCR, with one record for every CDR3 protein. The sample yields about 800,000 distinct CDR3 sequences, 25% to 30% seen once. V was pared by 5 bases and J by 8 bases, with 21 bases of the junction left unmatched. Germline CDR1 and CDR2: SGHAT and FQNNGV. CDR3 length equals 19 residues. Study-wide findings and caveats: Patients carried 4 or 5 TRBV segments more frequently than controls did, and TRBV5-6, TRBV5-1 and TRBV20-1 were among them. The F measure placed samples prepared in the same batch into strongly shared clusters.

As for this clonotype: Its antigen remains unknown.

Sequencing was performed on blood. This chain links TRBV11-2 with TRBJ2-1; 10 nucleotides line up with TRBD2. The source of this sequence is a girl aged 10-17 years with multiple sclerosis. This CDR3 is CASSDFSGRPTRFFYEQFF. DNA of the CDR3: TGTGCCAGCAGCGATTTTAGCGGGAGGCCAACCCGGTTTTTCTATGAGCAGTTCTTC.